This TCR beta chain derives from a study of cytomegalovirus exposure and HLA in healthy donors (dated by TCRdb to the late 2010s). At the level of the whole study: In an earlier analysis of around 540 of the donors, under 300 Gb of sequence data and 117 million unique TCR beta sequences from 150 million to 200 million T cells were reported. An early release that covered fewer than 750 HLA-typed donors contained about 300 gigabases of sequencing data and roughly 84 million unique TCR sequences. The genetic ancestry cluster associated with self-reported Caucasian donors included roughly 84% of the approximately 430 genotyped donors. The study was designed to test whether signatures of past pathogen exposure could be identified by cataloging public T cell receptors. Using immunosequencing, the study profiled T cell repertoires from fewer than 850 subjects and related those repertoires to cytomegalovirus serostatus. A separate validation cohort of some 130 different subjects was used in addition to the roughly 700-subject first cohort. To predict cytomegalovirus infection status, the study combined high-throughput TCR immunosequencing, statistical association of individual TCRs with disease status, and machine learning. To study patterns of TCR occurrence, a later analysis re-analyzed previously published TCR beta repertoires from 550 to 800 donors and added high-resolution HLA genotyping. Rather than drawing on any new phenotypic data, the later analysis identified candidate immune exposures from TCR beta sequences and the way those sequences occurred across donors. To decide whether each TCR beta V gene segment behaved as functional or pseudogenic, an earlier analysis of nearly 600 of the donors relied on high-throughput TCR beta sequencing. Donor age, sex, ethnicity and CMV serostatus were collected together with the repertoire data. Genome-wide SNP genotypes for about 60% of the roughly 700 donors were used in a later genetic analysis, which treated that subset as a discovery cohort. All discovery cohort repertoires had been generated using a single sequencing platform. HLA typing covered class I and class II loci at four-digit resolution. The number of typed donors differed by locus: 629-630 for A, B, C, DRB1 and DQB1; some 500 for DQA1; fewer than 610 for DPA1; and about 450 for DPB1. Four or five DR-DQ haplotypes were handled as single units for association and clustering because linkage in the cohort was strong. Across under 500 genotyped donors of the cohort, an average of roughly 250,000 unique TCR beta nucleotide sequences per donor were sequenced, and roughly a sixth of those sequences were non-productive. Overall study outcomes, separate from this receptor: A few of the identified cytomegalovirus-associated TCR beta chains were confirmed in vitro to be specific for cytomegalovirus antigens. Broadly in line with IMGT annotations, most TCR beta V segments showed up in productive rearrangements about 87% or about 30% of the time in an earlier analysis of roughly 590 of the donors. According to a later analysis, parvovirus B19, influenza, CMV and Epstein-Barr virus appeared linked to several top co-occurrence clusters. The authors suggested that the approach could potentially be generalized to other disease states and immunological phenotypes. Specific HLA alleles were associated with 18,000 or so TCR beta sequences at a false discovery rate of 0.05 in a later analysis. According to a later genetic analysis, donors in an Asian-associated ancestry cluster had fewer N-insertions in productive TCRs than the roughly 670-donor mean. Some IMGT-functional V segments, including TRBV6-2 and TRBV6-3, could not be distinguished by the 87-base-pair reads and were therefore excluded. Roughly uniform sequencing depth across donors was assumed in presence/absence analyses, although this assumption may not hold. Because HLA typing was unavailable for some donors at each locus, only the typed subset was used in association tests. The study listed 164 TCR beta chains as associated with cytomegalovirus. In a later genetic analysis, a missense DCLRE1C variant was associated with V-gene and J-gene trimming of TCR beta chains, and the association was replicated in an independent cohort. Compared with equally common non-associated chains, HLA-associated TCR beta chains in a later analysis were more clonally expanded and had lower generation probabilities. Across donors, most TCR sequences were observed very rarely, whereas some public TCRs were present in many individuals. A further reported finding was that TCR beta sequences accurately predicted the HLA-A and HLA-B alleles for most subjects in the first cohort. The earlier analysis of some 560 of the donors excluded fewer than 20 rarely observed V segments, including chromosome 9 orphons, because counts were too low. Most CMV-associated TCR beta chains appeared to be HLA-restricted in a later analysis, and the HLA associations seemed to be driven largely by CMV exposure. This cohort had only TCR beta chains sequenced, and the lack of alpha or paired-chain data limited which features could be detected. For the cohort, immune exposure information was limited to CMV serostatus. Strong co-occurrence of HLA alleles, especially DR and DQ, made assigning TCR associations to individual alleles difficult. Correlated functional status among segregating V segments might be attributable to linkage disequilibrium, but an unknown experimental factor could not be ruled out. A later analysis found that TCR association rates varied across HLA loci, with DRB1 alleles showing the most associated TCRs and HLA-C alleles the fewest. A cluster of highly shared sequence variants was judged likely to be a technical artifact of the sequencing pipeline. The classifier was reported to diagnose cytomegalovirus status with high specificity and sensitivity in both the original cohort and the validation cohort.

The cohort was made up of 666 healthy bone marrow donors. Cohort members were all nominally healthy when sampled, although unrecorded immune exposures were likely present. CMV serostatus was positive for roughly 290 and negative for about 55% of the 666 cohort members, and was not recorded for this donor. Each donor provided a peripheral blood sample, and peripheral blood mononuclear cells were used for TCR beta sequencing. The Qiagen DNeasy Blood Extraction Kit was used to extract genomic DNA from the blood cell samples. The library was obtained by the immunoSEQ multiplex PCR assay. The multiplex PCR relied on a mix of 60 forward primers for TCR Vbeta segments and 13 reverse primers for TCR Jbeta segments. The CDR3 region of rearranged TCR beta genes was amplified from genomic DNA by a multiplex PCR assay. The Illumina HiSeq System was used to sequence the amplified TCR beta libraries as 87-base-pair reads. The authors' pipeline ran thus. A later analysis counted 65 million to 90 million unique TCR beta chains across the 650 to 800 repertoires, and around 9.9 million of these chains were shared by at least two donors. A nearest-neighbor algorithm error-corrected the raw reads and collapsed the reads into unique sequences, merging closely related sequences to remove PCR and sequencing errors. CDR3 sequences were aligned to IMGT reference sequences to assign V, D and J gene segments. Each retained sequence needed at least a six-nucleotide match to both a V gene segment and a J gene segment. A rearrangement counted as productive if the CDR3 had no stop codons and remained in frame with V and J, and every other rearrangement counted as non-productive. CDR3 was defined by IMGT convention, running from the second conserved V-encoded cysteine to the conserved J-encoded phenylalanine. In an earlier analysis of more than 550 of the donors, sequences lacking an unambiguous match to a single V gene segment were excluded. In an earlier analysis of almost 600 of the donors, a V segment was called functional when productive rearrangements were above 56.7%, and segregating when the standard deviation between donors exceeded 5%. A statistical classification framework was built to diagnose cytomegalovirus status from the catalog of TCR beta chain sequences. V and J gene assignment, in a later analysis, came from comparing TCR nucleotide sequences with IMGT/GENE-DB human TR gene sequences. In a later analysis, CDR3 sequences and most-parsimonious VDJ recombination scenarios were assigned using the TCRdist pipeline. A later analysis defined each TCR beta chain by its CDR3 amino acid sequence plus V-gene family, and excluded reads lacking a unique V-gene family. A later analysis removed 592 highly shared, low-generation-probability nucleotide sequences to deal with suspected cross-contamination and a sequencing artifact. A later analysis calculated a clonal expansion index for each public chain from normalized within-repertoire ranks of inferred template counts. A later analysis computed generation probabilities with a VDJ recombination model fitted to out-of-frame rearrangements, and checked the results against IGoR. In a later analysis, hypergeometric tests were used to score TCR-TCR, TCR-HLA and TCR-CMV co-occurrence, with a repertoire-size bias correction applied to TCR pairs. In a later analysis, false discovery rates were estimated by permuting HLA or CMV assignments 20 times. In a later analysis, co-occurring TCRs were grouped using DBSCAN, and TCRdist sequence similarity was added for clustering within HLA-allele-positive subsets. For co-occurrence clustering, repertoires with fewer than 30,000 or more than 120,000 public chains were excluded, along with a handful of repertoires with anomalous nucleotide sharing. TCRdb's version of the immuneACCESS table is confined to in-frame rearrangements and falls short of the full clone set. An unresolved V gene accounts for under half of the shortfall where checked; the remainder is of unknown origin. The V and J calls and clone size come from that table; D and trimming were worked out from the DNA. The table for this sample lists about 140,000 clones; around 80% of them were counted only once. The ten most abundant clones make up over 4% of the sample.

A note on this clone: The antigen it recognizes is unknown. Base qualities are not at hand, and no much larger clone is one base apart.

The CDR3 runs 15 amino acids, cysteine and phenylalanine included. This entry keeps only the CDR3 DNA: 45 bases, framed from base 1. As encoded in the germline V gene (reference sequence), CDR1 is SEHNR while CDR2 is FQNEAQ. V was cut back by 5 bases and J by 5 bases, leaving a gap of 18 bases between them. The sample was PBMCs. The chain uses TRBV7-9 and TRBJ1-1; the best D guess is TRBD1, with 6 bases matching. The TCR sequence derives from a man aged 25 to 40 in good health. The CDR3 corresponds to CASSPDGQFGTEAFF. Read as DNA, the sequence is TGTGCCAGCAGCCCCGACGGACAGTTTGGAACTGAAGCTTTCTTT.